This T cell receptor (beta chain) was observed in a study of cytomegalovirus exposure and HLA in healthy donors. Primers for the PCR totalled 60 Vbeta and 13 Jbeta. The data were produced by immunoSEQ multiplex PCR, yet TCRdb's version contains in-frame clones alone and is incomplete. Among some 110,000 clones, around three quarters were seen once, and the ten largest hold more than 10%. CDR3 length equals 15 residues. The V gene's germline CDR1 is KGHSH and CDR2 LQKENI. After removal of 6 bases from V and 3 bases from J, the junction contained 7 bases not matched to a gene. The chain has TRBV18 and TRBJ2-2; 7 bases are a match to TRBD1. Sequencing input: PBMCs. This clonotype was sampled from a woman in her 40s in good health and CMV-seropositive. The CDR3 loop reads CASSRGTADTGELFF. In DNA form, the CDR3 reads TGTGCCAGCTCCCGTGGGACAGCGGACACCGGGGAGCTGTTTTTT.